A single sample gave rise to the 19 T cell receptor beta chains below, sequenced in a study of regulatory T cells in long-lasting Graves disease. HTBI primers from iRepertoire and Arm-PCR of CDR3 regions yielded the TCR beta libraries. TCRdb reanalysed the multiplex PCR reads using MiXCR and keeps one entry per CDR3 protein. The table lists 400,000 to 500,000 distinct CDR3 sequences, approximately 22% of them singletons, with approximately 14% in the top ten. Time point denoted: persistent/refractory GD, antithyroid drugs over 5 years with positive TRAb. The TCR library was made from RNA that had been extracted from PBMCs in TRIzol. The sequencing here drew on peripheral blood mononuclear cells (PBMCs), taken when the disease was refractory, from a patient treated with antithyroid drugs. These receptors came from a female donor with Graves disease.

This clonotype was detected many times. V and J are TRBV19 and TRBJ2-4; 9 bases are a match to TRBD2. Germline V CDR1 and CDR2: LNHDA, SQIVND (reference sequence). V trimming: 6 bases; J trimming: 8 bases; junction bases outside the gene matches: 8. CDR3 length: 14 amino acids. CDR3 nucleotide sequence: TGTGCCAGTAGCTCGAGCGGGAGGAAGGACATTCAGTACTTC. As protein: CASSSSGRKDIQYF.

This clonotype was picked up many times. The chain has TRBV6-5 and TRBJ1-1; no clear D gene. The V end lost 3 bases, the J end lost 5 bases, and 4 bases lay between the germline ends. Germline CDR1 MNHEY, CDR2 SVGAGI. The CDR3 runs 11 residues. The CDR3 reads CASSYTTEAFF. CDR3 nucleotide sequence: TGTGCCAGCAGTTATACGACTGAAGCTTTCTTT.

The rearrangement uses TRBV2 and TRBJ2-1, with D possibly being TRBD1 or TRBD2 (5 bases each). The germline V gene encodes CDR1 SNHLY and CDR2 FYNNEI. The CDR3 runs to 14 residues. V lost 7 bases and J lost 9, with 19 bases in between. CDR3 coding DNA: TGTGCCAGCACGACGTACCGGGATACAGGTGAGCAGTTCTTC. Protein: CASTTYRDTGEQFF.

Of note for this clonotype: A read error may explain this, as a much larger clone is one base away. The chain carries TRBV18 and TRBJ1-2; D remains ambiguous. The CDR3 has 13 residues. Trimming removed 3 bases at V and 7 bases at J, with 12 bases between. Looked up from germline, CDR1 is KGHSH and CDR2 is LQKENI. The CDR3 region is CASSPGSLCGYTF. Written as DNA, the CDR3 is TGTGCCAGCTCACCGGGATCCCTCTGTGGCTACACCTTC. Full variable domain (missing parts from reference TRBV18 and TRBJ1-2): NAGVMQNPRHLVRRRGQEARLRCSPMKGHSHVYWYRQLPEEGLKFMVYLQKENIIDESGMPKERFSAEFPKEGPSILRIQQVVRGDSAAYFCASSPGSLCGYTFGSGTRLTVV.

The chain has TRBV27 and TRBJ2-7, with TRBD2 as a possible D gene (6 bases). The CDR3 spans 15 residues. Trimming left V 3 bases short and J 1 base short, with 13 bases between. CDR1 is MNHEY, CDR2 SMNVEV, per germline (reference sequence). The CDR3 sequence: CASSFHGSSSYEQYF. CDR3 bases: TGTGCCAGCAGTTTTCACGGGAGCAGTTCCTACGAGCAGTACTTC.

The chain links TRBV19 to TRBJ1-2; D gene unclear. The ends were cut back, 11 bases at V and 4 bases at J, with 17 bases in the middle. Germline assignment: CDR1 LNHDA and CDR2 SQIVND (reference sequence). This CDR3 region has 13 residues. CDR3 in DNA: TGTGCCTCACAAGGCGTATATATCTATGGCTACACCTTC. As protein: CASQGVYIYGYTF.

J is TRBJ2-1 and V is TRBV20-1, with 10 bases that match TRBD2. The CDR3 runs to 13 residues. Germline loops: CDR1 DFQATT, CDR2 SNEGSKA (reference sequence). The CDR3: CSPGLAGADEQFF. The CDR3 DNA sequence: TGCAGCCCGGGGCTAGCGGGAGCCGATGAGCAGTTCTTC.

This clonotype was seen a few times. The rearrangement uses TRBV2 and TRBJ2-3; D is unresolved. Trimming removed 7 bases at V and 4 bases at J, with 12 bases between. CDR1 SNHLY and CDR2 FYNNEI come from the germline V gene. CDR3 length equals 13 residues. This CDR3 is CASNLRLADTQYF. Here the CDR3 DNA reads TGTGCCAGCAACCTGAGGTTGGCAGATACGCAGTATTTT.

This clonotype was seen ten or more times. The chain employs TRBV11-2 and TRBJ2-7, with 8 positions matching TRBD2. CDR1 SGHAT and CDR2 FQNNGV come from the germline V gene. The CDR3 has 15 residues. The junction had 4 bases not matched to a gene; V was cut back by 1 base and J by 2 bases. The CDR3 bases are TGTGCCAGCAGCTTAGGGGCAGCGGGGGCCTACGAGCAGTACTTC. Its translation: CASSLGAAGAYEQYF.

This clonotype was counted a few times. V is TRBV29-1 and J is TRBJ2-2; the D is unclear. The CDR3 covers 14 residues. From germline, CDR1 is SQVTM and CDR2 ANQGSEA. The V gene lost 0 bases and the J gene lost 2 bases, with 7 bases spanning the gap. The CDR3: CSVEEGSNTGELFF. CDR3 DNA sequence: TGCAGCGTTGAAGAAGGCAGCAACACCGGGGAGCTGTTTTTT.

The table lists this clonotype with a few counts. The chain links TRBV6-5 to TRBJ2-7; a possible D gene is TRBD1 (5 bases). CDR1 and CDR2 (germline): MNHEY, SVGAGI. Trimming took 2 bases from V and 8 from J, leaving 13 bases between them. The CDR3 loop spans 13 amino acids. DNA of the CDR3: TGTGCCAGCAGTTACACTCCGGACATCCAGCAGTACTTC. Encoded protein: CASSYTPDIQQYF.

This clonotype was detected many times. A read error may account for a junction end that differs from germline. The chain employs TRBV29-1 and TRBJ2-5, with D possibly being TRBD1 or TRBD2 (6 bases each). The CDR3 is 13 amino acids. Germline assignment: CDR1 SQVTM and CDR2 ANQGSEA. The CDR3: CSVERGDQETQYF. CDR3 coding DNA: TGCAGCGTTGAGAGGGGGGACCAGGAGACCCAGTACTTC. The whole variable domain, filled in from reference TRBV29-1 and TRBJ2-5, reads SAVISQKPSRDICQRGTSLTIQCQVDSQVTMMFWYRQQPGQSLTLIATANQGSEATYESGFVIDKFPISRPNLTFSTLTVSNMSPEDSSIYLCSVERGDQETQYFGPGTRLLVL.

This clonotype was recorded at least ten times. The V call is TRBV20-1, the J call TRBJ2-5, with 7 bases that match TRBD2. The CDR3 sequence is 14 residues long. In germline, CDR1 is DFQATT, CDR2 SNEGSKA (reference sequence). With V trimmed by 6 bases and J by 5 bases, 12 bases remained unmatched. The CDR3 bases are TGCAGTGCCGAGCTGCGGGAGAGAGGGGAGACCCAGTACTTC. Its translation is CSAELRERGETQYF.

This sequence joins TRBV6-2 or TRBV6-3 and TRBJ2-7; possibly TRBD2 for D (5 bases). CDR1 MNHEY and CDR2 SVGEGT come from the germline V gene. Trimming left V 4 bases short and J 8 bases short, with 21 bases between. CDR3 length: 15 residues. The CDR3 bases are TGTGCCAGCAGTTTACGGACTGGTGGAGACGCCAAGCAGTACTTC. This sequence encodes CASSLRTGGDAKQYF.

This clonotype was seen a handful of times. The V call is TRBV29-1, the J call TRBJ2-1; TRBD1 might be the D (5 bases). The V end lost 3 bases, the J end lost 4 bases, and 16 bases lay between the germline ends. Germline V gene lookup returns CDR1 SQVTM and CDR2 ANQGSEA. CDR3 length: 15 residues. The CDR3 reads CSVELPGLIYNEQFF. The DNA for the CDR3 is TGCAGCGTTGAGTTGCCAGGGTTAATTTACAATGAGCAGTTCTTC.

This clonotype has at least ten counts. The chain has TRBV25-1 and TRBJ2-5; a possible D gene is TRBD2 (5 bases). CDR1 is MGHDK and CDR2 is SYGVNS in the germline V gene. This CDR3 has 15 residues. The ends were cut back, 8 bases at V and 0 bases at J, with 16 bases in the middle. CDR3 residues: CASGKGLWYQETQYF. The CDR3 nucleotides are TGTGCCAGCGGGAAAGGACTCTGGTACCAAGAGACCCAGTACTTC.

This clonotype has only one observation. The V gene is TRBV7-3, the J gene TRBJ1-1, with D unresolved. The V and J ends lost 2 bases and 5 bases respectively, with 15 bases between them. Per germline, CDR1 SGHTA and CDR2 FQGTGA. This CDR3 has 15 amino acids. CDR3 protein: CASSLDLGMWTEAFF. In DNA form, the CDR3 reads TGTGCCAGCAGCTTAGATCTGGGTATGTGGACTGAAGCTTTCTTT.

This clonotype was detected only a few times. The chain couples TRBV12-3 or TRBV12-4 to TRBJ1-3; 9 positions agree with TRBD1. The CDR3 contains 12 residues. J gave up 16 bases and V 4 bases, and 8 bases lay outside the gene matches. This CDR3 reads CASSSGTGSLYF. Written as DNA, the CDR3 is TGTGCCAGCAGTTCCGGGACAGGGAGTTTGTATTTT.

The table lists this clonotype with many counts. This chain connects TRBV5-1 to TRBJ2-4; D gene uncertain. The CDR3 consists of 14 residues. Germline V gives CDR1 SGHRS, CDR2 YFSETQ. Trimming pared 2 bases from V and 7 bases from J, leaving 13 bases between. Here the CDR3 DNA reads TGCGCCAGCAGCTTTGGGCCCCCCATCAACATTCAGTACTTC. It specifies CASSFGPPINIQYF.